These T cell receptor beta chains were read from a single sample in a study of shared clonotypes between healthy human individuals. Profiling relied on immunoSEQ multiplex PCR, and the TCRdb table lists in-frame clones only, not all of them. The sample includes about 1.1 million clones, around 78% of them seen just once. The specimen was memory CD4+ T cells from PBMCs. The receptors come from a man younger than 35 in good health. Some clones in this sample may be carry-over from other donors' samples. CDR3s include the opening cysteine and the closing phenylalanine or tryptophan.

v_call cdr3_length cdr3_aa
TRBV2 16 CASTHPGLAGYNEQFF
TRBV9 13 CASSTSGSNIQYF
TRBV28 17 CASSRPSTGQGENTIYF
TRBV2 14 CASTDRVSGNTIYF
TRBV18 15 CASSPTGKYGDTQYF
TRBV2 14 CASSSIVVAGELFF
TRBV18 13 CASSPGDNRPQHF
TRBV9 14 CASSVSLGQETQYF
TRBV7-2 15 CASSSKAGLGETQYF
TRBV30 14 CAWSPGGVADTQYF
TRBV28 16 CASSLMMTGLMREQYF
TRBV27 13 CASSSQGEDTQYF
TRBV7-9 14 CASSLVAGVDTQYF
TRBV4-1 17 CASSPLGRRTQDGGLFF
TRBV5-4 15 CASSLGRGKNYGYTF
TRBV20-1 11 CSAIRDNEQFF
TRBV11-2 14 CASSLGTSSNTQYF
TRBV9 13 CASSQGPRDTQYF
TRBV5-4 14 CASSPKSPRETQYF
TRBV7-7 14 CASSLIAGQETQYF
TRBV6-5 14 CASSIFGRGHEQYF
TRBV5-6 16 CASSALTGVTGNEQFF
TRBV5-1 18 CASSLAGSTGGPRHGYTF
TRBV7-7 16 CASSLRLAGGHGEQFF
TRBV27 15 CASSFVGTGKETQYF
TRBV6-1 12 CASSDKGYGYTF
TRBV7-2 13 CASSLRVDYGYTF
TRBV7-9 16 CASSSVAGRVTDTQYF
TRBV7-2 16 CASTIDGREYTDTQYF
TRBV4-1 13 CASSHSSLETQYF
TRBV23-1 14 CASSQQDSGETQYF
TRBV5-1 14 CASSLVGGATEAFF
TRBV7-8 18 CASSLDPTRGSVKNIQYF
TRBV11-3 14 CASSRGQGSTEAFF
TRBV27 14 CASMQWGGSTEAFF
TRBV28 15 CASSLSGGPTDTQYF
TRBV28 15 CASSSARGPNQPQHF
TRBV9 15 CASSVAGGNQETQYF
TRBV7-2 13 CASSGRGPYEQYF
TRBV7-2 15 CASSLGRGSSYEQYF
TRBV29-1 15 CSVEGGLAGDDEQYF
TRBV11-2 16 CASSFRREGRENIQYF
TRBV6-5 13 CASSYRRGDTQYF
TRBV7-2 14 CASSLPRPRETQYF
TRBV6-5 16 CASSYSDQANTGELFF
TRBV7-2 13 CASRDIGRVEAFF
TRBV4-2 17 CASSQGAVAGGINEQFF
TRBV5-4 15 CASSIGTSGMETQYF
TRBV6-4 14 CASSFRVVVTEAFF
TRBV4-2 16 CASSQDRAAKTGELFF
TRBV7-8 15 CASAPQGYRNYGYTF